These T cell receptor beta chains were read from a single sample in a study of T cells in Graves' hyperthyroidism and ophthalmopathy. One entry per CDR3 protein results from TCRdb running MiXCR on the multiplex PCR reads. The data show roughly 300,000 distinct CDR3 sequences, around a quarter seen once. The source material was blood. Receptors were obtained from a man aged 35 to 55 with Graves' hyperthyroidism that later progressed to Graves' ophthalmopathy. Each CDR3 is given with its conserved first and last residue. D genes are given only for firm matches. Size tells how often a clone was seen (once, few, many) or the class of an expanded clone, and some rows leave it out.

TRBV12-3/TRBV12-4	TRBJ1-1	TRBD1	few	CASRPLGQGNTEAFF	TGTGCCAGCAGACCTTTGGGACAGGGAAACACTGAAGCTTTCTTT
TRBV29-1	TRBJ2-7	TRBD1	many	CSGSGTEGSAYERYF	TGCAGCGGCTCCGGGACAGAAGGTTCCGCCTACGAGCGGTACTTC
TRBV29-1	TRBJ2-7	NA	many	CSVGTSSYEQYF	TGCAGCGTTGGTACCAGCTCCTACGAGCAGTACTTC
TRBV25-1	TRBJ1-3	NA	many	CASSEQYRASSGNTIYF	TGTGCCAGCAGTGAGCAATACAGGGCGAGCTCTGGAAACACCATATATTTT
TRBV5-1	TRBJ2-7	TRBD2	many	CASSLVRTSVPNYEQYF	TGCGCCAGCAGCTTGGTGAGGACTAGCGTACCCAACTACGAGCAGTACTTC
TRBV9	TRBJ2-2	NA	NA	CASSLAGRGRVGFAGELFF	TGTGCCAGCAGCCTCGCGGGAAGGGGGCGAGTTGGGTTCGCCGGGGAGCTGTTTTTT
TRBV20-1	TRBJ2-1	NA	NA	CSASLHPYNEQFF	TGCAGTGCTAGTTTGCATCCTTACAATGAGCAGTTCTTC
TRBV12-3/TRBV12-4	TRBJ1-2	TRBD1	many	CASFPGQGYGYTF	TGTGCCAGCTTCCCTGGACAGGGATATGGCTACACCTTC
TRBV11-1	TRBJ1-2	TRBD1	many	CASSLDGQGHNYGYTF	TGTGCCAGCAGCTTAGACGGACAGGGCCATAACTATGGCTACACCTTC
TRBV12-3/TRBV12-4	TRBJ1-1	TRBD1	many	CASSPQGAAEAFF	TGTGCCAGCAGTCCTCAGGGGGCCGCTGAAGCTTTCTTT
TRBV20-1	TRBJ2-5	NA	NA	CSASVAGKETQYF	TGCAGTGCTAGCGTGGCAGGGAAAGAGACCCAGTACTTC
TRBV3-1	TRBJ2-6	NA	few	CASSQDRYNSGANVLTF	TGTGCCAGCAGCCAAGATCGTTATAACTCTGGGGCCAACGTCCTGACTTTC
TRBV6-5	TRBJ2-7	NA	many	CASSPPDGSLEQYF	TGTGCCAGCAGTCCTCCGGACGGGAGTTTGGAGCAGTACTTC
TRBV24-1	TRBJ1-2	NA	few	CATSDDKDGYTF	TGTGCCACCAGCGATGACAAGGATGGCTACACCTTC
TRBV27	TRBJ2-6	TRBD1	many	CASSSQQGDGDSGANVLTF	TGTGCCAGCAGTTCGCAACAGGGGGATGGGGACTCTGGGGCCAACGTCCTGACTTTC
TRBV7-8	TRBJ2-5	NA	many	CASSQENLREYF	TGTGCCAGCAGCCAAGAAAACCTCCGGGAGTACTTC
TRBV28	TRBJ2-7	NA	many	CASSLGGGGIRYEQYF	TGTGCCAGCAGCCTAGGGGGAGGGGGAATACGGTACGAGCAGTACTTC
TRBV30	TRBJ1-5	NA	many	CAWSGAGLSQPQHF	TGTGCCTGGAGCGGGGCAGGTCTCAGTCAGCCCCAGCATTTT
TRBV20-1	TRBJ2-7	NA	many	CSARTDEAGSYEQYF	TGCAGTGCTAGGACCGACGAAGCCGGGTCCTACGAGCAGTACTTC
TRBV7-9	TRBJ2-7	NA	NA	CASSFGGSEYEQYF	TGTGCCAGCAGCTTCGGGGGTTCTGAATACGAGCAGTACTTC
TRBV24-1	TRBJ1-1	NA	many	CATSDIRSGTEAFF	TGTGCCACCAGTGATATCAGGTCGGGCACTGAAGCTTTCTTT
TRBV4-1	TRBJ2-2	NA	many	CASSHTGPGELFF	TGCGCCAGCAGCCATACTGGGCCCGGGGAGCTGTTTTTT
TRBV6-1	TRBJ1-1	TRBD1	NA	CASRMTGYTEAFF	TGTGCCAGCAGGATGACAGGGTACACTGAAGCTTTCTTT
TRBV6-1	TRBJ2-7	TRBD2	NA	CASGEAGPPGQQYF	TGTGCCAGCGGGGAAGCGGGGCCCCCTGGTCAGCAGTACTTC
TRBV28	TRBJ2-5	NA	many	CASSLWRRAQYF	TGTGCCAGCAGTTTATGGCGGAGAGCCCAGTACTTC
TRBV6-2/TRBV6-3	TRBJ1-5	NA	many	CASSDVVKPQHF	TGTGCCAGCAGCGACGTTGTGAAGCCCCAGCATTTT
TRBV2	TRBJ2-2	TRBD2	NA	CASSETSGGAGELFF	TGTGCCAGCAGTGAAACTAGCGGGGGGGCCGGGGAGCTGTTTTTT
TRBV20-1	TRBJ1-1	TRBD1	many	CSARGDRVAFF	TGCAGTGCTAGAGGGGACAGGGTAGCTTTCTTT
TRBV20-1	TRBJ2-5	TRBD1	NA	CSARDPLQGALIETQYF	TGCAGTGCTAGAGATCCCCTACAGGGGGCGCTTATTGAGACCCAGTACTTC
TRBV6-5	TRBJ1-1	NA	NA	CASSYSFRGVTEAFF	TGTGCCAGCAGTTACTCCTTTAGAGGGGTGACTGAAGCTTTCTTT
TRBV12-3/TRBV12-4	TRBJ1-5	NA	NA	CASSLLPGLLTNSNQPQHF	TGTGCCAGCAGTTTACTGCCGGGACTTTTGACTAATAGCAATCAGCCCCAGCATTTT
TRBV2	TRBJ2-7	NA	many	CASSEAWGEAYEQYF	TGTGCCAGCAGTGAAGCTTGGGGGGAGGCCTACGAGCAGTACTTC
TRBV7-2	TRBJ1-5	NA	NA	CASSDNLGFQPQHF	TGTGCCAGCAGCGACAACCTCGGGTTTCAGCCCCAGCATTTT
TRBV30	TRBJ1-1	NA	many	CAWKRQPNTEAFF	TGTGCCTGGAAGAGACAACCGAACACTGAAGCTTTCTTT
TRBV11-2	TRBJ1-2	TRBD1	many	CASSFTSGQRNGYTF	TGTGCCAGCAGCTTTACGTCGGGACAGAGGAACGGCTACACCTTC
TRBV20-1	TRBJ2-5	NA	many	CSAIRVETQYF	TGCAGTGCCATTAGGGTGGAGACCCAGTACTTC
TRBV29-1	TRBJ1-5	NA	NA	CSVVGGVDQPQHF	TGCAGCGTTGTGGGAGGGGTGGATCAGCCCCAGCATTTT
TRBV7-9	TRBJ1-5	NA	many	CASSRQPSGDGGQPQHF	TGTGCCAGCAGCCGACAGCCCTCGGGGGACGGGGGTCAGCCCCAGCATTTT
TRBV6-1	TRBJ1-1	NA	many	CASQDPNTEAFF	TGTGCCAGCCAAGACCCGAACACTGAAGCTTTCTTT
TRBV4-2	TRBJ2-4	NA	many	CASSQKGSAKNIQYF	TGTGCCAGCAGCCAGAAGGGGTCGGCCAAAAACATTCAGTACTTC
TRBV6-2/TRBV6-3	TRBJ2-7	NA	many	CASSYSENSVYEQYF	TGTGCCAGCAGTTACTCAGAGAACTCGGTCTACGAGCAGTACTTC
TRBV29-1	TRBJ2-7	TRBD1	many	CSSRDRDSYEQYF	TGCAGCTCCCGGGACAGGGACTCCTACGAGCAGTACTTC
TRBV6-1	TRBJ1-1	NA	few	CASTPPAFF	TGTGCCAGCACCCCCCCAGCTTTCTTT
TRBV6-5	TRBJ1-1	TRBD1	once	CASSYYGTGDTEAFF	TGTGCCAGCAGTTATTATGGGACAGGGGACACTGAAGCTTTCTTT
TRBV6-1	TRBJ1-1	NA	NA	CASISRMNTEAFF	TGTGCCAGCATCTCCAGGATGAACACTGAAGCTTTCTTT
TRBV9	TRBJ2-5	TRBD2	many	CASSVGGTSWYQETQYF	TGTGCCAGCAGCGTAGGAGGGACTAGCTGGTACCAAGAGACCCAGTACTTC